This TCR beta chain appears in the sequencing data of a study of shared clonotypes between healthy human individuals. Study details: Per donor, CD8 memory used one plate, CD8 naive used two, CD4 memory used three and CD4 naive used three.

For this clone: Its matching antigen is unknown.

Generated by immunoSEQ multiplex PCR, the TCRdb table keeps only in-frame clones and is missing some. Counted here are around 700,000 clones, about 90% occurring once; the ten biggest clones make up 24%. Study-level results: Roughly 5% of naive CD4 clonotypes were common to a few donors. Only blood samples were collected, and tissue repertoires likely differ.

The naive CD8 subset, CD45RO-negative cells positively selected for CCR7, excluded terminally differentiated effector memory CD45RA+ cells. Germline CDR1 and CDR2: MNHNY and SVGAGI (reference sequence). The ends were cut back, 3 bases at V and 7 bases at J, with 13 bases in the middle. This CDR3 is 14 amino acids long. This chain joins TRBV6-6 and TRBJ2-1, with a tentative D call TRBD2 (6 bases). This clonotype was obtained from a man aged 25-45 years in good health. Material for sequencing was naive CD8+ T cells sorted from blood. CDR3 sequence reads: CASSYLAERNEQFF. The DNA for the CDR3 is TGTGCCAGCAGTTATTTAGCGGAAAGGAATGAGCAGTTCTTC.